Presented here are 15 T cell receptor beta chains from one specimen sequenced in a study of blood T cell repertoires in COVID-19 (dated by TCRdb to 2018 to 2020). Preparation of the library involved the immunoSEQ multiplex PCR assay. TCRdb mirrors the immuneACCESS table, restricted to in-frame sequences. Some clones are absent from its copies; in checked studies, under half trace to an unresolved V gene, and the reason for the others is unknown. In this sample the table shows over 150,000 clones, around four fifths of which occur a single time. Approximately 15% of the sample goes to the ten largest clones. Sequenced material: PBMCs or T cells enriched from blood (not recorded which). All receptors come from a woman aged 45 to 65 who had recovered from COVID-19.

The CDR3 loop is CASSLTGVMNTEAFF. The CDR3 nucleotides are TGTGCCAGCAGTTTAACAGGGGTCATGAACACTGAAGCTTTCTTT. The chain employs TRBV28 and TRBJ1-1; 7 nucleotides align to TRBD1. The germline CDR1 and CDR2 sequences are MDHEN and SYDVKM. This CDR3 spans 15 amino acids. The ends lost 2 bases at V and 0 bases at J; junction bases unmatched: 3. The whole variable domain, remainder taken from reference TRBV28 and TRBJ1-1, is DVKVTQSSRYLVKRTGEKVFLECVQDMDHENMFWYRQDPGLGLRLIYFSYDVKMKEKGDIPEGYSVSREKKERFSLILESASTNQTSMYLCASSLTGVMNTEAFFGQGTRLTVV.

J is TRBJ2-2 and V is TRBV28, with a tentative D call TRBD2 (6 bases). This CDR3 is 14 amino acids long. The ends were cut back, 3 bases at V and 1 base at J, with 6 bases in the middle. The germline gives CDR1 MDHEN, CDR2 SYDVKM. For the CDR3, the DNA is TGTGCCAGCAGTTTGGGGGGGAACACCGGGGAGCTGTTTTTT. It translates to CASSLGGNTGELFF.

Here the CDR3 reads CASTDRGLGRETQYF. DNA of the CDR3: TGTGCCAGCACCGACCGCGGACTAGGCCGTGAGACCCAGTACTTC. The chain combines TRBV28 with TRBJ2-5, with 7 bases that match TRBD2. This CDR3 is built from 15 residues. The V gene's germline CDR1 is MDHEN and CDR2 SYDVKM. V lost 7 bases and J lost 5; bases outside the gene matches: 13.

In its sample, this clone was seen a few times. The chain is built from TRBV30 and TRBJ2-3; TRBD2 might be the D (6 bases). The CDR3 is 10 amino acids. CDR1 GTSNPN and CDR2 SVGIG come from the germline V gene (reference sequence). Trimming shortened V by 5 bases and J by 14 bases, and 14 bases separated the two germline ends. CDR3 region: CAWGEVEGYF. In DNA, the CDR3 is TGTGCCTGGGGTGAGGTGGAGGGGTATTTT. Filled out from reference TRBV30 and TRBJ2-3, the complete variable domain reads SQTIHQWPATLVQPVGSPLSLECTVEGTSNPNLYWYRQAAGRGLQLLFYSVGIGQISSEVPQNLSASRPQDRQFILSSKKLLLSDSGFYLCAWGEVEGYFGPGTRLTVL.

This chain connects TRBV6-1 to TRBJ1-5; D perhaps matches TRBD1 (5 bases). CDR1 and CDR2 from the germline V gene are MNHNS and SASEGT. V shed 3 bases and J shed 5 bases, with 11 bases lying between them. The CDR3 has 14 residues. The CDR3 region is CASSETDIYQPQHF. The CDR3 nucleotides read TGTGCCAGCAGTGAGACGGACATCTATCAGCCCCAGCATTTT.

The chain joins TRBV28 to TRBJ1-5, with D hard to call. CDR3 size: 13 residues. The ends were cut back, 2 bases at V and 5 bases at J, with 7 bases in the middle. Germline V lookup: CDR1 MDHEN, CDR2 SYDVKM. The DNA for the CDR3 is TGTGCCAGCAGTTTACGGAGGGATCAGCCCCAGCATTTT. Translation: CASSLRRDQPQHF.

The rearrangement joins TRBV5-4 to TRBJ2-3; D remains unclear. CDR1 is SGHNT and CDR2 is YYREEE in the germline V gene (reference sequence). This CDR3 is built from 15 residues. Trimming took off 4 bases at V and 0 bases at J, with 12 bases between the two ends. CDR3 protein: CASSRSSTSTDTQYF. CDR3 bases: TGTGCCAGCAGCCGTAGCAGTACTAGCACAGATACGCAGTATTTT.

CDR3 in DNA: TGTGCCAGCAGCCCGGAAGTGCGTCTGAGCGCTGAAGCTTTCTTT. It translates to CASSPEVRLSAEAFF. The chain uses TRBV4-2 and TRBJ1-1; D uncertain. Germline CDR1 and CDR2: LGHNA and YNFKEQ. V was trimmed by 4 bases and J by 6 bases, leaving 18 bases between them. The CDR3 has 15 residues.

The chain has TRBV5-5 and TRBJ1-2; no definite D call. The CDR3 length is 14 residues. Between the trimmed V and J ends, which lost 3 bases and 5 bases, there was a span of 14 bases. Germline assignment: CDR1 SGHKS and CDR2 YYEKEE (reference sequence). CDR3 region: CASSSQGADYGYTF. The CDR3 DNA sequence: TGTGCCAGCAGCTCCCAAGGAGCTGATTATGGCTACACCTTC. Based on the CDR3 plus reference TRBV5-5 and TRBJ1-2, the full variable domain is DAGVTQSPTHLIKTRGQQVTLRCSPISGHKSVSWYQQVLGQGPQFIFQYYEKEERGRGNFPDRFSARQFPNYSSELNVNALLLGDSALYLCASSSQGADYGYTFGSGTRLTVV.

The rearrangement links TRBV28 to TRBJ2-1, with D unclear. CDR1 MDHEN and CDR2 SYDVKM come from the germline V gene. The CDR3 is made up of 11 amino acids. V lost 6 bases and J lost 4, with 4 bases in between. The CDR3 DNA sequence: TGTGCCAGCAGACTGTACAATGAGCAGTTCTTC. Its translation is CASRLYNEQFF.

V is TRBV30 and J is TRBJ2-3; possibly TRBD1 for D (6 bases). Germline V gene data show CDR1 as GTSNPN and CDR2 as SVGIG (reference sequence). The CDR3 is 15 residues long. Trimming took 6 bases from V and 5 from J, leaving 21 bases between them. As DNA, the CDR3 is TGTGCCTGCGACGACCAGGGGTCCCACAGAGATACGCAGTATTTT. Translation: CACDDQGSHRDTQYF.

The rearrangement links TRBV28 to TRBJ1-5; 7 nucleotides line up with TRBD1. This CDR3 is 14 amino acids long. Germline-derived CDR1 and CDR2 are MDHEN and SYDVKM. Trimming at V came to 4 bases and at J to 6 bases, leaving 6 bases not matched to a gene. CDR3: CASSSQGTGQPQHF. DNA for the CDR3: TGTGCCAGCAGTTCACAGGGGACGGGTCAGCCCCAGCATTTT.

This chain links TRBV27 with TRBJ2-7; no firm D call. The V end lost 2 bases, the J end lost 0 bases, and 8 bases lay between the germline ends. Germline-derived CDR1 and CDR2 are MNHEY and SMNVEV (reference sequence). The CDR3 covers 14 residues. CDR3 sequence (DNA): TGTGCCAGCAGTTTAAACTTCCTCTCCTACGAGCAGTACTTC. Its protein product is CASSLNFLSYEQYF.

The rearrangement joins TRBV6-5 to TRBJ2-1; 10 nucleotides line up with TRBD2. The J segment lost 9 bases and the V segment lost 0 bases, leaving 8 bases of the junction unmatched. The CDR3 consists of 16 residues. In germline, CDR1 is MNHEY, CDR2 SVGAGI. The CDR3 bases are TGTGCCAGCAGTTACTCGATGCTAGCGGGAGTAACTGAGCAGTTCTTC. Translated, it gives CASSYSMLAGVTEQFF.

This rearrangement joins TRBV7-9 to TRBJ1-2; no firm D call. Trimming removed 2 bases from V and 4 bases from J, with 11 bases in between. Germline lookup yields CDR1 SEHNR and CDR2 FQNEAQ (reference sequence). The CDR3 length is 14 residues. The DNA of the CDR3 is TGTGCCAGCAGCTTACGGGAGGGCAGCTATGGCTACACCTTC. It yields the protein CASSLREGSYGYTF.